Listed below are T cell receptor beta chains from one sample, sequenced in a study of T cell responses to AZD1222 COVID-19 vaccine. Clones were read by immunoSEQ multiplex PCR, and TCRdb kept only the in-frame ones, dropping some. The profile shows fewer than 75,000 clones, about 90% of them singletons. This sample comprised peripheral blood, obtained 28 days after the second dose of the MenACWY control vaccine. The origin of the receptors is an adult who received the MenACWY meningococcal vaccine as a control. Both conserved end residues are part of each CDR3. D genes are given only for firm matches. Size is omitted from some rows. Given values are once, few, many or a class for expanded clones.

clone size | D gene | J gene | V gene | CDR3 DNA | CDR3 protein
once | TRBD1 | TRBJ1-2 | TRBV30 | TGTGCCTGGAGGACAGGGGACGGCTACACCTTC | CAWRTGDGYTF
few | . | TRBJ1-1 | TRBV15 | TGTGCCACCAGCTCCACCGCCAGGGAAGCTTTCTTT | CATSSTAREAFF
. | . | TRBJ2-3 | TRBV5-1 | TGCGCCAGCAACCGGTGGGCGGAACGCACAGATACGCAGTATTTT | CASNRWAERTDTQYF
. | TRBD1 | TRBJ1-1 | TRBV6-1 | TGTGCCAGCAGTGAAAATCCAGGGGGGACGACTGAAGCTTTCTTT | CASSENPGGTTEAFF
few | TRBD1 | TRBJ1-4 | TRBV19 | TGTGCCAGTAGTGCGACAGGGCCGGGCGAAAAACTGTTTTTT | CASSATGPGEKLFF
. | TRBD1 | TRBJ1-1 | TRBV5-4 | TGTGCCAGCAGCTTGGCACAGGGGACCGGCACTGAAGCTTTCTTT | CASSLAQGTGTEAFF
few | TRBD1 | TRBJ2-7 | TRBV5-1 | TGCGCCAGCAGTCATACAGGGGGCAAGTCCTACGAGCAGTACTTC | CASSHTGGKSYEQYF
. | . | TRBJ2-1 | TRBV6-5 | TGTGCCAGCAGTGACTCGGGACTCCTCAATGAGCAGTTCTTC | CASSDSGLLNEQFF
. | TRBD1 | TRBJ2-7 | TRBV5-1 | TGCGCCAGCAGCTACGTAGGGACAGGGGGGAACGAGCAGTACTTC | CASSYVGTGGNEQYF
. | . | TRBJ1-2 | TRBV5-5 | TGTGCCAGCAGCTTTACTGATCGGGGGACTACTTCCTATGGCTACACCTTC | CASSFTDRGTTSYGYTF
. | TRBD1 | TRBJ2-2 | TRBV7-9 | TGTGCCAGCAGCATTACAGGGGCTATGGGTAGCACCGGGGAGCTGTTTTTT | CASSITGAMGSTGELFF
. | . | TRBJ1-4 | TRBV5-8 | TGTGCCAGCAGCCCGTATACAACTAATGAAAAACTGTTTTTT | CASSPYTTNEKLFF
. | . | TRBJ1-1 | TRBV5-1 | TGCGCCAGCTCCACGACAGGGAACACTGAAGCTTTCTTT | CASSTTGNTEAFF
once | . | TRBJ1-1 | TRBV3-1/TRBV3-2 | TGTGCCAGCAGCCAAGATCCAGTGAACACTGAAGCTTTCTTT | CASSQDPVNTEAFF
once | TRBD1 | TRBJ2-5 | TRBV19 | TGTGCCAGTACCGACCCGGGACAGATGAAGACCCAGTACTTC | CASTDPGQMKTQYF
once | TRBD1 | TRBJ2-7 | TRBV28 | TGTGCCAGCTCGGGGACAGTCACTTACGAGCAGTACTTC | CASSGTVTYEQYF
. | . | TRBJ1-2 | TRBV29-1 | TGCAGCGTTGCTAAAGGACAGCACTATGGCTACACCTTC | CSVAKGQHYGYTF
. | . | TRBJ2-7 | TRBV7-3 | TGTGCCAGCAGCCCGGACAGCTCCTACGAGCAGTACTTC | CASSPDSSYEQYF
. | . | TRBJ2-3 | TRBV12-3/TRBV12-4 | TGTGCCAGCAGTTTTGGCGATACGCAGTATTTT | CASSFGDTQYF
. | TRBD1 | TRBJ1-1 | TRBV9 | TGTGCCAGCAGCCCGAGACAGGGGGGCACTGAAGCTTTCTTT | CASSPRQGGTEAFF
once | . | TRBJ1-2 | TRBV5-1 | TGCGCCAGCAGCTTGGGAGGGTATGGCTACACCTTC | CASSLGGYGYTF
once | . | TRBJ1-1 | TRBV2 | TGTGCCAGCAGACTCTCACAGGGAGGGTCTGAAGCTTTCTTT | CASRLSQGGSEAFF
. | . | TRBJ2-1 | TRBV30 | TGTGCCTGGAACCCCCATGGGGATAACAATGAGCAGTTCTTC | CAWNPHGDNNEQFF
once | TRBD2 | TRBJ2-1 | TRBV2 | TGTGCCAGCAGGGGACTAGCGCGGAACAATGAGCAGTTCTTC | CASRGLARNNEQFF
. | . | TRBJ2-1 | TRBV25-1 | TGTGCCAGCAGTTCCCGGACCAGACCGTACAATGAGCAGTTCTTC | CASSSRTRPYNEQFF
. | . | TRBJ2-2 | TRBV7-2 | TGTGCCAGCAGCCCGGTCGGGGGTCGGGAGCTGTTTTTT | CASSPVGGRELFF
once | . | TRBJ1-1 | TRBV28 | TGTGCCAGCAGTCCCTACTGGAACGAAGCTTTCTTT | CASSPYWNEAFF
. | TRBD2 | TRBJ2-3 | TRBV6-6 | TGTGCCAGCAGTACTAGCGGGACCACAGATACGCAGTATTTT | CASSTSGTTDTQYF
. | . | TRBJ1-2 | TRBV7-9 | TGTGCCAGCAGCCCAAACGGACAGCTAGCTAACTATGGCTACACCTTC | CASSPNGQLANYGYTF
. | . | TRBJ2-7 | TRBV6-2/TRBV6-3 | TGTGCCAGCAGTTACTCGATCCAGGACGATACATCCTACGAGCAGTACTTC | CASSYSIQDDTSYEQYF
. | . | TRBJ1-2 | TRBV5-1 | TGCGCCAGCAGTTCCGGGCAGGGGAATCTTAACTATGGCTACACCTTC | CASSSGQGNLNYGYTF
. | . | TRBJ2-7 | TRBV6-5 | TGTGCCAGCAGTCCTACCTTGACACACGAGCAGTACTTC | CASSPTLTHEQYF
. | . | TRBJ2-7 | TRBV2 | TGTGCCAGCAGAACTACCGCCGCCTACGAGCAGTACTTC | CASRTTAAYEQYF
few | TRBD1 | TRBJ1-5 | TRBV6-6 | TGTGCCAGCAGCCCGGGGACAGGGGGGTATCAGCCCCAGCATTTT | CASSPGTGGYQPQHF
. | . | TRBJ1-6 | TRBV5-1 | TGCGCCAGCTGCCCCGGGACGGTTCCTAGCTCCTATAATTCACCCCTCCACTTT | CASCPGTVPSSYNSPLHF
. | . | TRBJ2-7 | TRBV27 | TGTGCCAGCGGCTACAGGACCTACGAGCAGTACTTC | CASGYRTYEQYF
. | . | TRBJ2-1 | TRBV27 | TGTGCCAGCAGTTTAGGGGTGGAGGGAGGTGAGCAGTTCTTC | CASSLGVEGGEQFF
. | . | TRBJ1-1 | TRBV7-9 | TGTGCCAGCAGCTCCTGGGTGGGGAGGAACACTGAAGCTTTCTTT | CASSSWVGRNTEAFF
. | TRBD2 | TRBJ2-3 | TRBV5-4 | TGTGCCAGCAGCCCGCGGGAGGCCAAGGCCGATACGCAGTATTTT | CASSPREAKADTQYF
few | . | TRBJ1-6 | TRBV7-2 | TGTGCCAGTGACCCCAACGGGAATTCACCCCTCCACTTT | CASDPNGNSPLHF
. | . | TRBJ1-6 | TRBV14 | TGTGCCAGCAGCCCCGAAGATTCACCCCTCCACTTT | CASSPEDSPLHF
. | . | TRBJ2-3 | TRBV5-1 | TGCGCCAGCAGCCTCGGACTGGGGACAGATACGCAGTATTTT | CASSLGLGTDTQYF
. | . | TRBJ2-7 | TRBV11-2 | TGTGCCAGCAGCTTCAGGGGTCAATCGACCGGGGGACACGAGCAGTACTTC | CASSFRGQSTGGHEQYF
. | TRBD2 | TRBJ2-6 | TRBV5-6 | TGTGCCAGCAGCCTACCACGGGAGGACGCCTACTCTGGGGCCAACGTCCTGACTTTC | CASSLPREDAYSGANVLTF